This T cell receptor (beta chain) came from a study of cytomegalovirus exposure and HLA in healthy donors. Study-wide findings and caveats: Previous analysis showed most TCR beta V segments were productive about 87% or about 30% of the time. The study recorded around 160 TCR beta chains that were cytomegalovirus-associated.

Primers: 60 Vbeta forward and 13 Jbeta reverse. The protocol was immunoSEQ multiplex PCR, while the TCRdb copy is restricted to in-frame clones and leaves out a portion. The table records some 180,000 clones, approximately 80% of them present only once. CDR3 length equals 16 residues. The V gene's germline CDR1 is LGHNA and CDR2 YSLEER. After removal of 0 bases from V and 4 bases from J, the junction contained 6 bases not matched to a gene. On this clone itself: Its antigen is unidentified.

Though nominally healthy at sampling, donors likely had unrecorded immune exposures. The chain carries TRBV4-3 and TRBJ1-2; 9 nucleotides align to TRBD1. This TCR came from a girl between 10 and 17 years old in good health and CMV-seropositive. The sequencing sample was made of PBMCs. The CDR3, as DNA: TGCGCCAGCAGCCAAGATGACGGACAGGGGATCTATGGCTACACCTTC. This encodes CASSQDDGQGIYGYTF.